This is a list of T cell receptor beta chains from one sample in a study of T cell repertoires in cytomegalovirus infection. A single record per CDR3 protein comes from TCRdb applying MiXCR to the reads. The table includes 570,000 or so distinct CDR3 sequences, approximately 40% detected once. Their specific antigens are unknown. The material was cultured PBMCs, obtained from culture after CMV antigen stimulation. These receptors were collected from a human donor in good health (CMV status not recorded). Some clones in this sample may be carry-over from other donors' samples. Both conserved end residues are trimmed from each CDR3.

TRBV10-3	TRBJ1-5	ATWTEGQPQH
TRBV2	TRBJ2-3	ASSDGAGAPDTQY
TRBV12-3/TRBV12-4	TRBJ2-5	ASSLAQIMGLGRQETQY
TRBV12-3/TRBV12-4	TRBJ1-1	ASSLWIGGENTEAF
TRBV19	TRBJ2-1	ATSGGGDEQF
TRBV12-3/TRBV12-4	TRBJ2-7	ASSLGGGTYEQY
TRBV7-6	TRBJ2-1	ASSLLRDLNNEQF
TRBV7-2	TRBJ2-1	ASSYAPGGRYNEQF
TRBV28	TRBJ2-3	ASRDGRTDTQY
TRBV7-6	TRBJ2-5	ASSPGVAETHY
TRBV5-3	TRBJ2-2	ASSPAGLAALTGELF
TRBV7-2	TRBJ2-7	ASSLREGGGLAGYEQY
TRBV7-9	TRBJ1-4	ASSRTLTEEKLF
TRBV7-2	TRBJ1-1	ASSLARSRRGDTEAF
TRBV4-2	TRBJ2-1	ASSQDGGRVNEQF
TRBV28	TRBJ2-7	ASESGSFSYEQY
TRBV29-1	TRBJ1-2	SGGAGDYGYT
TRBV6-2/TRBV6-3	TRBJ2-5	ASRLLDQETQY
TRBV20-1	TRBJ2-3	SIRTVSTDTQY
TRBV28	TRBJ1-1	ASSFGQSEAF
TRBV4-1	TRBJ1-2	ASSPGTETNYGYT
TRBV7-2	TRBJ1-3	ASSLTGGSGNTIY
TRBV7-8	TRBJ1-1	ASSWTGNEAF
TRBV6-1	TRBJ2-7	ASSEPLAGGEQY
TRBV7-2	TRBJ1-3	ASSLDTLGNTIY
TRBV12-3/TRBV12-4	TRBJ2-5	ASSFQGPSGQETQY
TRBV6-2/TRBV6-3	TRBJ2-7	ASSYPTGRTYEQY
TRBV10-3	TRBJ1-2	AIRRTGEARHGYT
TRBV7-6	TRBJ2-2	ASSQMGWTGELF
TRBV6-2/TRBV6-3	TRBJ2-5	ASSYGRQETQY
TRBV7-8	TRBJ2-7	ASSIRAGTAYEQY
TRBV6-6	TRBJ1-3	ASSFRDSERTIY
TRBV14	TRBJ1-1	ASSSWAQNTEAF
TRBV7-2	TRBJ2-1	ATKIAGHLPNEQF
TRBV7-2	TRBJ2-7	ASSSQPVAYEQY
TRBV19	TRBJ2-7	ASSTLVGPYEQY
TRBV19	TRBJ1-5	ASSPNQPQH
TRBV6-5	TRBJ2-5	ASSPSGIRSQETQY
TRBV11-2	TRBJ2-5	ASSPGTSVQETQY
TRBV28	TRBJ1-1	ASSPPVNLMNTEAF
TRBV2	TRBJ2-3	ASPRTAGADTQY
TRBV7-9	TRBJ2-1	ASSQRDTGNPNEQF
TRBV12-3/TRBV12-4	TRBJ2-1	ASSFSGGGV
TRBV12-3/TRBV12-4	TRBJ1-5	ASSDDGNQPQH
TRBV7-2	TRBJ2-3	ASSLMALEDTQY